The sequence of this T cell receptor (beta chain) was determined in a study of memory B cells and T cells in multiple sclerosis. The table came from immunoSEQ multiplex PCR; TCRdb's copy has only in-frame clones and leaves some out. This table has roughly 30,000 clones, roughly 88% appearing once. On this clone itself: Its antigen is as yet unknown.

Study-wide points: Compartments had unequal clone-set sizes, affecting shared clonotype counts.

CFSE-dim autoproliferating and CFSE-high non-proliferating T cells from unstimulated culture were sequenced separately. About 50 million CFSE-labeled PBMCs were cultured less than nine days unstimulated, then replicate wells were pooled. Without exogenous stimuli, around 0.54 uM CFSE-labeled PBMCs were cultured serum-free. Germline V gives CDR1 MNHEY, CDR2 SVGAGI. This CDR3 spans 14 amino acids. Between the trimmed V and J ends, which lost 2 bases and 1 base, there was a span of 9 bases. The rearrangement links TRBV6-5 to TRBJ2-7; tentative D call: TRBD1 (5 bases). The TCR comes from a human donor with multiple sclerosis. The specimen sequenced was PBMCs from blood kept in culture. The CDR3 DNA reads TGTGCCAGCAGTTACGGACAACTTTCCTACGAGCAGTACTTC. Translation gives CASSYGQLSYEQYF.